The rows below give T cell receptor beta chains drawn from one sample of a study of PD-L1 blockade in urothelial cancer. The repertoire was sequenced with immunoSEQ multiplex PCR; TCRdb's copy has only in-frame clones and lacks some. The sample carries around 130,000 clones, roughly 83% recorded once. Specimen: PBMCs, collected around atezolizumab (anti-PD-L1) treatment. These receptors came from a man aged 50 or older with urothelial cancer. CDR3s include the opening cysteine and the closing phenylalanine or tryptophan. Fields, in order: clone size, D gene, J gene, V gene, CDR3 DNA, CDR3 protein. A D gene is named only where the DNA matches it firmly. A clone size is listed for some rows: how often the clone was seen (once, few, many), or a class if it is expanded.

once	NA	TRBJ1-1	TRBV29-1	TGCAGCGTTCATGGGGGGTACACTGAAGCTTTCTTT	CSVHGGYTEAFF
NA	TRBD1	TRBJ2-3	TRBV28	TGTGCCAGCAGACCCGACAGGGTGAGAGATACGCAGTATTTT	CASRPDRVRDTQYF
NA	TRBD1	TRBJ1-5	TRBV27	TGTGCCAGCAGTTCGGGACAGGGGAGCCAGCCCCAGCATTTT	CASSSGQGSQPQHF
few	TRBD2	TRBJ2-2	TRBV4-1	TGCGCCAGCAGCCAACTGGGACTAGCGGGAGGGCGGACCGGGGAGCTGTTTTTT	CASSQLGLAGGRTGELFF
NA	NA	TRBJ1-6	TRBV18	TGTGCCAGCTCACCCGTTAATAATTCACCCCTCCACTTT	CASSPVNNSPLHF
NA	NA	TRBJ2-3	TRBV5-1	TGCGCCAGCAGCTTGGCCTTGGTTAGCAGCTCCACAGATACGCAGTATTTT	CASSLALVSSSTDTQYF
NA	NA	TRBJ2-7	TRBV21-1	TGTGCCAGCTGTACAAGCGGGAGATCCTTGTACTTC	CASCTSGRSLYF
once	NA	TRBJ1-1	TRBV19	TGTGCCAGTATGAGGTACATGGACACTGAAGCTTTCTTT	CASMRYMDTEAFF
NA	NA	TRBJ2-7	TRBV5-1	TGCGCCAGCACCGCCCCGAACGGAATGGGGCGGTACGAGCAGTACTTC	CASTAPNGMGRYEQYF
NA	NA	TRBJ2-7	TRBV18	TGTGCCAGCTCACCACGGGGGGGCACAGGGTCGGACTACGAGCAGTACTTC	CASSPRGGTGSDYEQYF
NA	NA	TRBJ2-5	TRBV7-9	TGTGCCGGAGTTGGGGGCTCCGGCCAAGAGACCCAGTACTTC	CAGVGGSGQETQYF
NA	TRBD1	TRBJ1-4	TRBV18	TGTGCCAGCTCACCGCGAGCGGACAGGGGACCAAATGAAAAACTGTTTTTT	CASSPRADRGPNEKLFF
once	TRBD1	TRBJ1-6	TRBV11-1	TGTGCCAGCAGCAAAAGCAGGGGGATGAATTCACCCCTCCACTTT	CASSKSRGMNSPLHF
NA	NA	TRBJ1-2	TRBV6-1	TGTGCCAGCGGGTCCGAGGGTCATACGGGGAATGGCTACACCTTC	CASGSEGHTGNGYTF
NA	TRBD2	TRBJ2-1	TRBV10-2	TGCGCCACCTACCCTAGCGGAGGACGATACAATGAGCAGTTCTTC	CATYPSGGRYNEQFF
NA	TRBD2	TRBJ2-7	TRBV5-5	TGTGCCAGCAGCTTGCTTTCTAGCGGGTATCTACCCTACGAGCAGTACTTC	CASSLLSSGYLPYEQYF
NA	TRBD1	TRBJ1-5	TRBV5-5	TGTGCCAGCAGCTTGCGGACAGGGGATCAGCCCCAGCATTTT	CASSLRTGDQPQHF
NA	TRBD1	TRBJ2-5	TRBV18	TGTGCCAGCTCACAGCTTATCCAGGGGGCTGGAGAGACCCAGTACTTC	CASSQLIQGAGETQYF
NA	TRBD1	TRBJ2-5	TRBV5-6	TGTGCCAGCAGCGGAGCCGGGACAGGAGGAGAGACCCAGTACTTC	CASSGAGTGGETQYF
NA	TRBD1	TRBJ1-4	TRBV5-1	TGCGCCAGCAGCCCCGGGACAGTTGCAACTAATGAAAAACTGTTTTTT	CASSPGTVATNEKLFF
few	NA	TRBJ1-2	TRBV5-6	TGTGCCAGCAGCTTTAAACAGGCCTATGGCTACACCTTC	CASSFKQAYGYTF
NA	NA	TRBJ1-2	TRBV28	TGTGCCAGCAGTAGACAGTTACTTGGCTACACCTTC	CASSRQLLGYTF